Sequencing of this TCR beta chain was carried out in a study of T cells in Graves' hyperthyroidism and ophthalmopathy. Study in general: Once the initial diagnosis was made, peripheral blood was obtained before any treatment.

RNA transcripts yielded amplified TCR beta CDR3 regions. When the TCR CDR3 underwent first-round RT-PCR, the HTBI primer set was used. TCRdb analysed the multiplex PCR reads with MiXCR anew, one entry per CDR3 protein. Among some 550,000 distinct CDR3 sequences listed, about a fifth were seen once. Calling Graves' hyperthyroidism stable meant ophthalmopathy did not progress within 18 months. The CDR3 is 14 amino acids. V shed 5 bases, J shed 7 bases, and the junction held 13 bases outside the gene matches. Germline V gene sequence: CDR1 SQVTM, CDR2 ANQGSEA. Overall study results and limits: The blood repertoire included most of the expanded thyroid clonotypes above 0.001.

As regards this clonotype: What it recognizes is unknown.

Material: blood. The receptor was isolated from a man younger than 35 with Graves' hyperthyroidism. This sequence joins TRBV29-1 and TRBJ1-1; 7 nucleotides match TRBD1. In DNA form, the CDR3 reads TGCAGCGTTTTCGATGGGACAGATATCGATGAAGCTTTCTTT. It specifies CSVFDGTDIDEAFF.